This T cell receptor beta chain was found in a study of patients and donors after allogeneic stem cell transplantation. One entry per CDR3 protein results from TCRdb running MiXCR on the RT-PCR reads. The top ten clones hold less than 8% of a sample with fewer than 500,000 distinct CDR3 sequences, roughly 16% of them seen once. The receptor's source is a human donor who was either an allogeneic HSCT recipient or a stem cell or donor lymphocyte infusion donor (not recorded which). It is not recorded whose cells these are; they may come from a transplant donor. What was sequenced was blood, either unsorted or a sorted T cell fraction (not recorded which).

DNA of the CDR3: TGTGCCAGCAGTGACACTAGCGGGGGGTCGGCGGGCTACAATGAGCAGTTCTTC. Translated: CASSDTSGGSAGYNEQFF. The V and J genes are TRBV6-1 and TRBJ2-1, with 12 bases lining up with TRBD2. CDR3 length equals 18 residues. CDR1 and CDR2 from the germline V gene are MNHNS and SASEGT. Trimming removed 3 bases from V and 3 bases from J; junction bases left unmatched: 9.